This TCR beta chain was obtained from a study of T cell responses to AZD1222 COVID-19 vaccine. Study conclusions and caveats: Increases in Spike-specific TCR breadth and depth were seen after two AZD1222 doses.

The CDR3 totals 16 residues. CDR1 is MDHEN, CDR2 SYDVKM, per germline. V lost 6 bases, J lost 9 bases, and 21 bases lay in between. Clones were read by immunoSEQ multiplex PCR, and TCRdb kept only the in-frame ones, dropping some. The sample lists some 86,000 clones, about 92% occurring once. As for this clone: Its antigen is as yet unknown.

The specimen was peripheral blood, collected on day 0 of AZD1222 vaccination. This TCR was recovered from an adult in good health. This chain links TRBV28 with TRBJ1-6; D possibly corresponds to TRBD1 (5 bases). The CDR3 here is CASSPSGLQRGSPLHF. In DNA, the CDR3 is TGTGCCAGCAGCCCCTCGGGACTCCAAAGAGGTTCACCCCTCCACTTT.